This is a list of T cell receptor beta chains from one sample in a study of blood T cells in healthy people across ages. MiXCR, run by TCRdb on the 5' RACE reads, gives a single entry per CDR3 protein. The sample holds more than 1.4 million distinct CDR3 sequences, approximately 42% seen once. Sequencing was done on a sample of blood. The receptors come from a woman younger than 30 in good health. Each CDR3 is given with its conserved first and last residue. Each record gives: D gene, J gene, clone size, CDR3 length, V gene, CDR3 protein, CDR3 DNA. A D gene is named only where the DNA matches it firmly. Clone size is stated in some rows and not others, as once, few, many or a class when expanded.

d_gene: -
j_gene: TRBJ1-2
abundance: few
len: 14
v_gene: TRBV24-1
CDR3aa: CATSDLRADNGYTF
CDR3nt: TGTGCCACCAGTGATTTACGGGCAGATAATGGCTACACCTTC

d_gene: -
j_gene: TRBJ2-7
abundance: once
len: 16
v_gene: TRBV7-2
CDR3aa: CASSFGVGGPCNEQYF
CDR3nt: TGTGCCAGCAGCTTTGGAGTGGGGGGGCCATGCAATGAGCAGTACTTC

d_gene: TRBD2
j_gene: TRBJ2-1
abundance: few
len: 16
v_gene: TRBV4-1
CDR3aa: CASSQPGLAGLNEQFF
CDR3nt: TGCGCCAGCAGCCAACCAGGACTAGCGGGGCTCAATGAGCAGTTCTTC

d_gene: -
j_gene: TRBJ1-5
abundance: -
len: 13
v_gene: TRBV12-3/TRBV12-4
CDR3aa: CASSLQGVQPQHF
CDR3nt: TGTGCCAGCAGTTTACAGGGAGTTCAGCCCCAGCATTTT

d_gene: -
j_gene: TRBJ2-6
abundance: few
len: 14
v_gene: TRBV6-5
CDR3aa: CASRGLAGANVLTF
CDR3nt: TGTGCCAGCAGAGGGCTCGCTGGGGCCAACGTCCTGACTTTC

d_gene: -
j_gene: TRBJ2-1
abundance: -
len: 14
v_gene: TRBV6-2/TRBV6-3
CDR3aa: CASTTGDVYNEQFF
CDR3nt: TGTGCCAGCACGACGGGGGACGTCTACAATGAGCAGTTCTTC

d_gene: -
j_gene: TRBJ2-1
abundance: few
len: 15
v_gene: TRBV5-1
CDR3aa: CASSLEGGVHNEQFF
CDR3nt: TGCGCCAGCAGCCTGGAAGGGGGGGTTCACAATGAGCAGTTCTTC

d_gene: TRBD1
j_gene: TRBJ1-2
abundance: -
len: 13
v_gene: TRBV12-3/TRBV12-4
CDR3aa: CASSADRGRGYTF
CDR3nt: TGTGCCAGCAGCGCCGACAGGGGGAGAGGCTACACCTTC

d_gene: -
j_gene: TRBJ2-7
abundance: few
len: 14
v_gene: TRBV7-6
CDR3aa: CASSGLAAAHEQYF
CDR3nt: TGTGCCAGCAGCGGTTTGGCGGCGGCCCACGAGCAGTACTTC

d_gene: -
j_gene: TRBJ1-5
abundance: few
len: 13
v_gene: TRBV27
CDR3aa: CASAGGYNQPQHF
CDR3nt: TGTGCCAGCGCCGGGGGTTACAATCAGCCCCAGCATTTT

d_gene: -
j_gene: TRBJ1-6
abundance: -
len: 14
v_gene: TRBV2
CDR3aa: CASSLTGSNSPLHF
CDR3nt: TGCGCCAGCAGCTTGACGGGGTCTAATTCACCCCTCCACTTT

d_gene: TRBD1
j_gene: TRBJ1-2
abundance: -
len: 17
v_gene: TRBV5-1
CDR3aa: CASSLQGADRDNYGYTF
CDR3nt: TGCGCCAGCAGCTTGCAAGGGGCGGACAGGGATAACTATGGCTACACCTTC

d_gene: -
j_gene: TRBJ2-3
abundance: few
len: 13
v_gene: TRBV10-3
CDR3aa: CAIRGGVTDTQYF
CDR3nt: TGTGCCATCAGGGGGGGAGTCACAGATACGCAGTATTTT

d_gene: -
j_gene: TRBJ2-3
abundance: -
len: 13
v_gene: TRBV9
CDR3aa: CASSVDSPIPQYF
CDR3nt: TGTGCCAGCAGCGTCGACTCCCCCATTCCGCAGTATTTT

d_gene: -
j_gene: TRBJ2-7
abundance: -
len: 10
v_gene: TRBV20-1
CDR3aa: CSAVENEQYF
CDR3nt: TGCAGTGCCGTAGAGAACGAGCAGTACTTC

d_gene: -
j_gene: TRBJ1-2
abundance: few
len: 13
v_gene: TRBV27
CDR3aa: CASSLGPGVGYTF
CDR3nt: TGTGCCAGCAGTTTAGGCCCCGGAGTTGGCTACACCTTC

d_gene: -
j_gene: TRBJ2-1
abundance: few
len: 12
v_gene: TRBV11-2
CDR3aa: CASSSYHNEQFF
CDR3nt: TGTGCCAGCAGCTCATACCACAATGAGCAGTTCTTC

d_gene: -
j_gene: TRBJ1-1
abundance: once
len: 15
v_gene: TRBV18
CDR3aa: CASSPPSGMNPEAFF
CDR3nt: TGTGCCAGCTCACCACCAAGCGGGATGAACCCTGAAGCTTTCTTT

d_gene: -
j_gene: TRBJ2-7
abundance: -
len: 17
v_gene: TRBV20-1
CDR3aa: CSARDWTRAFSYNEQYF
CDR3nt: TGCAGTGCTAGAGATTGGACGAGGGCCTTCTCCTACAATGAGCAGTACTTC

d_gene: TRBD1
j_gene: TRBJ2-3
abundance: -
len: 14
v_gene: TRBV6-6
CDR3aa: CASEQGRLADTQYF
CDR3nt: TGTGCCAGCGAACAGGGGCGGCTGGCAGATACGCAGTATTTT

d_gene: -
j_gene: TRBJ1-5
abundance: few
len: 15
v_gene: TRBV12-3/TRBV12-4
CDR3aa: CASSSRSISNQPQHF
CDR3nt: TGTGCCAGCAGTTCCCGATCCATTAGCAATCAGCCCCAGCATTTT

d_gene: -
j_gene: TRBJ2-5
abundance: -
len: 15
v_gene: TRBV5-1
CDR3aa: CASSLGPQMGNEQYF
CDR3nt: TGCGCCAGCAGCTTGGGACCCCAGATGGGCAATGAGCAGTACTTC

d_gene: TRBD1
j_gene: TRBJ2-1
abundance: -
len: 15
v_gene: TRBV5-5
CDR3aa: CASSTARTGYDEQFF
CDR3nt: TGTGCCAGCAGCACGGCCCGGACAGGGTATGATGAGCAGTTCTTC

d_gene: TRBD1
j_gene: TRBJ1-1
abundance: few
len: 14
v_gene: TRBV30
CDR3aa: CAWRQQGGGTEAFF
CDR3nt: TGTGCCTGGAGACAACAGGGGGGAGGCACTGAAGCTTTCTTT

d_gene: -
j_gene: TRBJ1-2
abundance: -
len: 15
v_gene: TRBV25-1
CDR3aa: CASSESLTLNYGCTF
CDR3nt: TGTGCCAGCAGTGAAAGTTTGACACTGAACTATGGCTGCACCTTC

d_gene: -
j_gene: TRBJ1-2
abundance: few
len: 14
v_gene: TRBV6-1
CDR3aa: CASTSPSGTFGYTF
CDR3nt: TGTGCCAGCACCTCTCCTTCGGGGACCTTTGGCTACACCTTC

d_gene: -
j_gene: TRBJ2-7
abundance: -
len: 13
v_gene: TRBV5-4
CDR3aa: CASSHGANYEQYF
CDR3nt: TGTGCCAGCAGCCATGGGGCTAACTACGAGCAGTACTTC

d_gene: TRBD2
j_gene: TRBJ2-4
abundance: -
len: 14
v_gene: TRBV5-6
CDR3aa: CASSFSGTKNIQYF
CDR3nt: TGTGCCAGCAGCTTCAGCGGGACGAAAAACATTCAGTACTTC

d_gene: TRBD2
j_gene: TRBJ2-7
abundance: -
len: 17
v_gene: TRBV7-9
CDR3aa: CASSSNPGLAGLYEQYF
CDR3nt: TGTGCCAGCAGCTCAAACCCGGGACTAGCGGGCCTGTACGAGCAGTACTTC

d_gene: -
j_gene: TRBJ2-1
abundance: few
len: 15
v_gene: TRBV6-1
CDR3aa: CASSEGGGAYNEQFF
CDR3nt: TGTGCCAGCAGTGAAGGAGGGGGGGCCTACAATGAGCAGTTCTTC

d_gene: TRBD1
j_gene: TRBJ2-1
abundance: -
len: 11
v_gene: TRBV29-1
CDR3aa: CSAHRGNEQFF
CDR3nt: TGCAGCGCCCACAGGGGCAATGAGCAGTTCTTC

d_gene: -
j_gene: TRBJ2-3
abundance: -
len: 16
v_gene: TRBV7-2
CDR3aa: CASSLDSRRTTDTQYF
CDR3nt: TGTGCCAGCAGCTTAGATAGCCGGCGGACCACAGATACGCAGTATTTT

d_gene: -
j_gene: TRBJ1-6
abundance: -
len: 15
v_gene: TRBV2
CDR3aa: CASSDPTGGNSPLHF
CDR3nt: TGTGCCAGCAGTGATCCGACGGGGGGGAATTCACCCCTCCACTTT

d_gene: -
j_gene: TRBJ1-3
abundance: once
len: 15
v_gene: TRBV5-5
CDR3aa: CASSLSLGNQNTIYF
CDR3nt: TGTGCCAGCAGCTTGTCATTAGGGAATCAGAACACCATATATTTT

d_gene: -
j_gene: TRBJ2-1
abundance: -
len: 11
v_gene: TRBV27
CDR3aa: CASTSFNEQFF
CDR3nt: TGTGCCAGCACTAGCTTCAATGAGCAGTTCTTC

d_gene: TRBD2
j_gene: TRBJ2-5
abundance: few
len: 16
v_gene: TRBV29-1
CDR3aa: CSVEDSGRPRTETQYF
CDR3nt: TGCAGCGTTGAAGACAGCGGGAGGCCCCGCACGGAGACCCAGTACTTC

d_gene: -
j_gene: TRBJ1-4
abundance: -
len: 13
v_gene: TRBV10-2
CDR3aa: CASSRGSNEKLFF
CDR3nt: TGCGCCAGCAGTAGGGGTTCTAATGAAAAACTGTTTTTT

d_gene: -
j_gene: TRBJ2-7
abundance: -
len: 13
v_gene: TRBV12-3/TRBV12-4
CDR3aa: CASSFTDFNEQYF
CDR3nt: TGTGCCAGCAGTTTTACAGATTTTAACGAGCAGTACTTC

d_gene: TRBD1
j_gene: TRBJ2-1
abundance: once
len: 16
v_gene: TRBV20-1
CDR3aa: CSVRDRQTGSYNEQFF
CDR3nt: TGCAGTGTTAGAGATCGACAGACAGGGAGCTACAATGAGCAGTTCTTC

d_gene: -
j_gene: TRBJ2-7
abundance: many
len: 11
v_gene: TRBV29-1
CDR3aa: CSVVLLSEQYF
CDR3nt: TGCAGCGTTGTTCTGCTTTCCGAGCAGTACTTC

d_gene: TRBD1
j_gene: TRBJ1-2
abundance: -
len: 17
v_gene: TRBV9
CDR3aa: CASSAKPYETGGYGYTF
CDR3nt: TGTGCCAGCAGCGCGAAACCCTACGAAACAGGGGGCTATGGCTACACCTTC

d_gene: TRBD1
j_gene: TRBJ2-5
abundance: -
len: 12
v_gene: TRBV6-6
CDR3aa: CASQGAVETQYF
CDR3nt: TGTGCCAGTCAGGGGGCGGTGGAGACCCAGTACTTC

d_gene: -
j_gene: TRBJ1-1
abundance: -
len: 13
v_gene: TRBV29-1
CDR3aa: CSVARELNTEAFF
CDR3nt: TGCAGCGTTGCTCGGGAGCTGAACACTGAAGCTTTCTTT

d_gene: -
j_gene: TRBJ2-1
abundance: -
len: 12
v_gene: TRBV3-1
CDR3aa: CASSHTGNEQFF
CDR3nt: TGTGCCAGCAGCCACACTGGGAATGAGCAGTTCTTC

d_gene: TRBD1
j_gene: TRBJ2-7
abundance: few
len: 17
v_gene: TRBV28
CDR3aa: CASSSKPGQGPSYEQYF
CDR3nt: TGTGCCAGCAGCTCTAAACCGGGACAGGGGCCCTCCTACGAGCAGTACTTC

d_gene: TRBD1
j_gene: TRBJ2-7
abundance: -
len: 16
v_gene: TRBV9
CDR3aa: CASSVGPDRSSYEQYF
CDR3nt: TGTGCCAGCAGCGTAGGTCCGGACAGGTCATCCTACGAGCAGTACTTC

d_gene: -
j_gene: TRBJ1-3
abundance: once
len: 13
v_gene: TRBV20-1
CDR3aa: CSARDQTSPTIYF
CDR3nt: TGCAGTGCTAGAGACCAGACCTCTCCCACCATATATTTT

d_gene: -
j_gene: TRBJ2-4
abundance: few
len: 13
v_gene: TRBV27
CDR3aa: CASRGAGGREQYF
CDR3nt: TGTGCCAGCAGAGGGGCGGGTGGAAGGGAGCAGTACTTC

d_gene: -
j_gene: TRBJ2-7
abundance: -
len: 11
v_gene: TRBV27
CDR3aa: CAILTAHEQYF
CDR3nt: TGTGCCATCTTAACAGCCCACGAGCAGTACTTC

d_gene: -
j_gene: TRBJ1-1
abundance: -
len: 13
v_gene: TRBV5-1
CDR3aa: CASSKDSVTEAFF
CDR3nt: TGCGCCAGCAGTAAGGATAGTGTGACTGAAGCTTTCTTT

d_gene: -
j_gene: TRBJ1-2
abundance: -
len: 15
v_gene: TRBV20-1
CDR3aa: CSASLDPGTATGYTF
CDR3nt: TGCAGTGCTAGCCTCGACCCCGGGACGGCGACTGGCTACACCTTC

d_gene: TRBD1
j_gene: TRBJ1-1
abundance: -
len: 14
v_gene: TRBV27
CDR3aa: CASRVTGLNTEAFF
CDR3nt: TGTGCCAGCAGGGTGACAGGGCTGAACACTGAAGCTTTCTTT